This T cell receptor (beta chain) was recovered during a study of cytomegalovirus exposure and HLA in healthy donors. General study points: Follow-up analysis seemed to connect common viral pathogens with several of the most significant clusters identified.

Vbeta (60) and Jbeta (13) primers were used in the PCR. This table comes from immunoSEQ multiplex PCR, and its TCRdb copy is limited to in-frame clones, with some not included. The sample records around 150,000 clones, less than 90% being singletons. The CDR3 covers 13 residues. V gave up 0 bases and J gave up 8 bases, with 11 bases separating them. CDR1 is SGHTS, CDR2 YDEGEE, per germline. A word on this clone: Antigen specificity is unknown.

The sequence came from a man aged 35 to 55 in good health and CMV-seronegative. The chain links TRBV5-8 to TRBJ1-2; no reliable D call. Sequenced input: PBMCs. The DNA of the CDR3 is TGTGCCAGCAGCTTGGGAGAGGGTTCCGGCTACACCTTC. Amino acids: CASSLGEGSGYTF.